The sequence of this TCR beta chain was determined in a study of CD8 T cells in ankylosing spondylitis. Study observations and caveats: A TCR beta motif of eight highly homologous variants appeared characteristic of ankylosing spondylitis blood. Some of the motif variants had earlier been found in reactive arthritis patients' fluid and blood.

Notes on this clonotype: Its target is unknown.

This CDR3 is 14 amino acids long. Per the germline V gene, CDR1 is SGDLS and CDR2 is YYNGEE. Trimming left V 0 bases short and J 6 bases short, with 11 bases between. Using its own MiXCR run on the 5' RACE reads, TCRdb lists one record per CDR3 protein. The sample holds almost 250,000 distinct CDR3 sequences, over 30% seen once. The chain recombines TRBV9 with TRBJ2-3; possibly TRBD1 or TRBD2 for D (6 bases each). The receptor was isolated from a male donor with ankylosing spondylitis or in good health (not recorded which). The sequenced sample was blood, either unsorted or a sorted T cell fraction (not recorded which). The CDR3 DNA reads TGTGCCAGCAGCGTAGTAGGGGGGTGGGATACGCAGTATTTT. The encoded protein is CASSVVGGWDTQYF. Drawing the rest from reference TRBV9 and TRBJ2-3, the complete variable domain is DSGVTQTPKHLITATGQRVTLRCSPRSGDLSVYWYQQSLDQGLQFLIQYYNGEERAKGNILERFSAQQFPDLHSELNLSSLELGDSALYFCASSVVGGWDTQYFGPGTRLTVL.